This is a list of T cell receptor beta chains from one sample in a study of beta chain features in type 1 diabetes. Repertoires were generated with immunoSEQ multiplex PCR, while TCRdb's copy carries only in-frame clones and drops some. Of approximately 120,000 clones in the sample, roughly 43% were seen once. Sequenced input: stem cell memory CD4+ T cells from blood. The receptors here all came from a woman under 30 in good health. Each CDR3 is given with its conserved first and last residue.

TRBJ2-7,TRBV18,CASSSGLAGGPQDEQYF
TRBJ1-4,TRBV28,CASRLTGKSEKLFF
TRBJ2-5,TRBV7-9,CASSSQGLQAAQYF
TRBJ1-4,TRBV5-6,CASRGAQWDEKLFF
TRBJ2-6,TRBV28,CASADSPSGANVLTF
TRBJ1-1,TRBV7-9,CASSSSFLQGAGTEAFF
TRBJ2-1,TRBV27,CASSSWGSGAHYNEQFF
TRBJ2-4,TRBV6-1,CASSERVAGKNIQYF
TRBJ2-3,TRBV18,CASSRTRASTDTQYF
TRBJ2-7,TRBV28,CASRPGTSGSREQYF
TRBJ2-3,TRBV7-2,CASSSIRLAGDTQYF
TRBJ1-2,TRBV6-5,CASSWTAGSGYTF
TRBJ2-3,TRBV5-1,CASRASDTQYF
TRBJ1-1,TRBV7-2,CASSLAAAGVIGEAFF
TRBJ2-7,TRBV5-4,CASSPGLAGGYEQYF
TRBJ1-1,TRBV10-3,CAISDGRNTEAFF
TRBJ2-7,TRBV18,CASSPPTSLLYYEQYF
TRBJ2-7,TRBV9,CASSVGGGPTYEQYF
TRBJ2-1,TRBV5-6,CASSRALFVEQFF
TRBJ2-7,TRBV6-6,CASSYQQGAYEQYF
TRBJ2-3,TRBV5-5,CASSDNTVTDTQYF
TRBJ1-1,TRBV4-1,CASSQLVVVVYTEAFF
TRBJ2-3,TRBV7-3,CASSPNRDTTDTQYF
TRBJ2-2,TRBV9,CASSVGGFTGELFF
TRBJ2-1,TRBV5-1,CASSLGRLVNNEQFF
TRBJ2-3,TRBV19,CASSISDRGSTDTQYF
TRBJ2-5,TRBV11-2,CASSLDQKETQYF
TRBJ1-5,TRBV28,CASRSGGSNQPQHF
TRBJ2-7,TRBV4-2,CASSQGGVSGIAGEQYF
TRBJ2-3,TRBV19,CASSMSSAHSDTQYF
TRBJ1-5,TRBV7-8,CASSWAGGNRHGNQPQHF
TRBJ1-2,TRBV29-1,CSVELTTGVDGYTF
TRBJ2-3,TRBV4-3,CASSPDFDTQYF
TRBJ2-1,TRBV10-1,CASSDRDFAYNEQFF
TRBJ2-1,TRBV7-7,CASSPSGSSYNEQFF
TRBJ2-7,TRBV4-3,CASSRGTDVSYEQYF
TRBJ1-1,TRBV18,CASSPPGRPLENTEAFF
TRBJ1-1,TRBV5-1,CASSLDRGNTEAFF
TRBJ2-1,TRBV5-1,CASRVGGTYNEQFF
TRBJ1-2,TRBV4-3,CASSQKQGGGYGYTF